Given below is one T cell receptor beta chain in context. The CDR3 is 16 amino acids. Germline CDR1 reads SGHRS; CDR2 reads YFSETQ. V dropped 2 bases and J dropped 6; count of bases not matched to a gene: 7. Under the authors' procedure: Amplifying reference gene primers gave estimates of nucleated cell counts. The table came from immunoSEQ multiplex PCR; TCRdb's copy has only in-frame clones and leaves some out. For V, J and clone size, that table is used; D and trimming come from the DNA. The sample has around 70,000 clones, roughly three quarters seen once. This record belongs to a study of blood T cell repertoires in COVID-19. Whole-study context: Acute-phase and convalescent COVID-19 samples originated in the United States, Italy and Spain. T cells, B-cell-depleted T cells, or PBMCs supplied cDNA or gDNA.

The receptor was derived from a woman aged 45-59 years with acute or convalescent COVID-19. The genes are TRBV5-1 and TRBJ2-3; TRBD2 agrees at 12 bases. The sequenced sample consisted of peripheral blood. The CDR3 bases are TGCGCCAGCAGCTTTACTAGCGGGGGGCCTGGGGATACGCAGTATTTT. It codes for CASSFTSGGPGDTQYF.